Below are 3 T cell receptor beta chains sequenced from a single sample in a study of beta chain features in type 1 diabetes. TCRB transcripts that were expressed got sequenced, as all of the isolated RNA had been reverse transcribed. The protocol was immunoSEQ multiplex PCR, while the TCRdb copy is restricted to in-frame clones and leaves out a portion. The sample includes over 200,000 clones, approximately 10% seen only once; the top ten take more than 0.015%. Study-level results: Patients with Type 1 diabetes showed moderately but significantly shorter TCRB CDR3s in all four CD4+ subsets.

Antigen specificity for these receptors is unknown. The sequenced sample consisted of naive CD4+ T cells from blood. The receptors were sampled from a man younger than 45 with type 1 diabetes.

A few counts support this clone. The chain recombines TRBV14 with TRBJ1-1; 11 bases fit TRBD1. Germline lookup yields CDR1 SGHDN and CDR2 FVKESK. The V gene end was trimmed by 3 bases and the J gene end by 5 bases; junction bases not matched to a gene: 5. The CDR3 runs to 15 residues. The CDR3 coding sequence is TGTGCCAGCAGCCAGGACAGGGGGCGTGGGACTGAAGCTTTCTTT. Translating it yields CASSQDRGRGTEAFF.

This clone has more than one count but fewer than ten. The V call is TRBV7-9, the J call TRBJ2-3; D not certain. This CDR3 comprises 12 residues. Germline V gene lookup returns CDR1 SEHNR and CDR2 FQNEAQ (reference sequence). V gave up 9 bases and J gave up 5 bases, with 12 bases separating them. CDR3 in amino acids: CASRPGKDTQYF. The CDR3 coding sequence is TGTGCCAGTCGGCCAGGCAAAGATACGCAGTATTTT.

The V and J genes are TRBV5-1 and TRBJ2-5; D perhaps matches TRBD1 (5 bases). In germline, CDR1 is SGHRS, CDR2 YFSETQ. The CDR3 contains 12 residues. V lost 5 bases and J 4 bases, leaving 9 bases between the germline ends. CDR3 coding DNA: TGCGCCAGCAGGGAGCAGGGAGAGACCCAGTACTTC. The encoded protein is CASREQGETQYF.